Shown below are 29 T cell receptor beta chains from a single sample sequenced in a study of blood T cells in healthy people across ages. PCR was performed a second time for roughly 7 to 11 cycles using a sample-barcoded 5' primer and a J-beta primer mix. From the 5' RACE reads, TCRdb called clonotypes with MiXCR, one entry per CDR3 protein. This sample yields around 780,000 distinct CDR3 sequences, of which about 26% are seen a single time; around 3% belongs to the top ten. This same sample was also part of a study on T cells of mothers and their children.

Sequencing input: blood. These receptors all stem from a boy aged 5 to 17 in good health.

This chain connects TRBV7-9 to TRBJ2-7; 7 bases align to TRBD1. The V and J ends lost 5 bases and 5 bases, in that order; junction bases with no gene match: 6. Per the germline V gene, CDR1 is SEHNR and CDR2 is FQNEAQ (reference sequence). The CDR3 contains 13 residues. The CDR3 sequence: CASSPTGQNEQYF. The CDR3 DNA follows: TGTGCCAGCAGCCCGACAGGGCAAAACGAGCAGTACTTC. The full variable domain, with the rest looked up from reference TRBV7-9 and TRBJ2-7, is DTGVSQNPRHKITKRGQNVTFRCDPISEHNRLYWYRQTLGQGPEFLTYFQNEAQLEKSRLLSDRFSAERPKGSFSTLEIQRTEQGDSAMYLCASSPTGQNEQYFGPGTRLTVT.

Concerning this clonotype: Relative to the germline gene, one junction end is altered; a read error may explain this. The chain combines TRBV11-2 with TRBJ1-5, with no clear D. The CDR3 has 14 residues. Germline CDR1 is SGHAT and CDR2 is FQNNGV. The CDR3 region has the DNA TGTGCCAGCAGCTTGGGGTATAGCAATCGGCCCCAGCATTTT. This gives the protein CASSLGYSNRPQHF.

The sample holds a few counts of this clonotype. V is TRBV28 and J is TRBJ1-2; 8 bases are a match to TRBD1. Germline loops: CDR1 MDHEN, CDR2 SYDVKM. The length of the CDR3 is 12 residues. V dropped 5 bases and J dropped 8; count of bases not matched to a gene: 4. The CDR3, as DNA: TGTGCCAGCAGTCGACAGGGGTTGGGCTACACCTTC. Its protein product is CASSRQGLGYTF.

The sample holds a few counts of this clonotype. V gene TRBV6-1 combines with J gene TRBJ1-4; D is unresolved. V lost 8 bases and J lost 0, with 10 bases in between. Per germline, CDR1 MNHNS and CDR2 SASEGT. The CDR3 loop spans 14 amino acids. The CDR3: CASGHRATNEKLFF. Written as DNA, the CDR3 is TGTGCCAGCGGCCACCGTGCAACTAATGAAAAACTGTTTTTT.

The gene calls are TRBV20-1 and TRBJ2-7; D gene ambiguous. Per the germline V gene, CDR1 is DFQATT and CDR2 is SNEGSKA (reference sequence). Trimming took off 6 bases at V and 2 bases at J, with 23 bases between the two ends. The CDR3 runs 16 residues. In DNA form, the CDR3 reads TGCAGTGCGAACAATCGGCCCGGGCCCCGTGCCTACGAGCAGTACTTC. This encodes CSANNRPGPRAYEQYF.

The rearrangement uses TRBV6-5 and TRBJ1-1; 7 bases fit TRBD1. Per the germline V gene, CDR1 is MNHEY and CDR2 is SVGAGI. This CDR3 spans 13 amino acids. V lost 2 bases, J lost 5 bases, and 2 bases stayed unmatched. In DNA, the CDR3 is TGTGCCAGCAGTTACCGGGACAGAACTGAAGCTTTCTTT. It codes for CASSYRDRTEAFF.

This chain connects TRBV29-1 to TRBJ2-3; the match to TRBD2 covers 9 bases. CDR1 and CDR2 (germline): SQVTM, ANQGSEA. The ends lost 4 bases at V and 0 bases at J; junction bases unmatched: 5. The length of the CDR3 is 15 residues. The CDR3 region has the DNA TGCAGCGTTGCTCCGACTAGCGGTAGCACAGATACGCAGTATTTT. Translating gives CSVAPTSGSTDTQYF.

Only a few counts were recorded for this clonotype. The rearrangement joins TRBV6-4 to TRBJ1-4; the D is unclear. The CDR3 runs to 13 residues. Germline lookup yields CDR1 MRHNA and CDR2 SNTAGT. Trimming stripped 6 bases from V and 4 bases from J, with 9 bases between. Here the CDR3 reads CASSEQFNEKLFF. The CDR3 DNA sequence: TGTGCCAGCAGCGAACAGTTTAATGAAAAACTGTTTTTT.

This clonotype has ten or more counts. This sequence joins TRBV7-9 and TRBJ2-7; tentatively, D is TRBD1 or TRBD2 (6 bases each). The CDR3 covers 19 residues. The V gene lost 5 bases and the J gene lost 0 bases, with 26 bases spanning the gap. Germline loops: CDR1 SEHNR, CDR2 FQNEAQ (reference sequence). CDR3 region: CASSPKNRDTGTDSYEQYF. Here the CDR3 DNA reads TGTGCCAGCAGCCCAAAAAACCGGGACACAGGGACTGACTCCTACGAGCAGTACTTC.

This clonotype has more than one count but fewer than ten. The CDR3 protein is CASSFSDTLYQHF. The DNA of the CDR3 is TGTGCCAGCAGCTTTTCGGACACCTTATACCAGCATTTT. The genes are TRBV7-9 and TRBJ1-5, with D possibly matching TRBD1 (5 bases). This CDR3 contains 13 residues. The V gene lost 3 bases and the J gene lost 12 bases, with 15 bases spanning the gap. Per germline, CDR1 SEHNR and CDR2 FQNEAQ (reference sequence).

Details on this clonotype: The final CDR3 position lacks the conserved phenylalanine or tryptophan, pointing to a likely read error. The V call is TRBV11-1, the J call TRBJ1-2, with D perhaps TRBD1 (6 bases). There are 15 residues in the CDR3. Trimming removed 5 bases at V and 2 bases at J, with 15 bases between. The germline gives CDR1 SGHAT, CDR2 FQDESV (reference sequence). This chain's CDR3 is CASSLGSTGNYGYTS. The DNA of the CDR3 is TGTGCCAGCAGCCTAGGCTCCACAGGGAACTATGGCTACACCTCC.

V and J are TRBV6-5 and TRBJ2-5, with D possibly matching TRBD2 (6 bases). This CDR3 spans 14 amino acids. Trimming removed 5 bases from V and 5 bases from J, with 15 bases in between. Germline V gene data show CDR1 as MNHEY and CDR2 as SVGAGI. For the CDR3, the DNA is TGTGCCAGCAGTCCGGGACTGTACAAGGAGACCCAGTACTTC. Encoded protein: CASSPGLYKETQYF.

The table lists this clonotype with a count of one. The gene calls are TRBV6-5 and TRBJ2-7; TRBD1 agrees at 9 bases. The ends lost 0 bases at V and 4 bases at J; junction bases unmatched: 1. The CDR3 consists of 14 residues. In germline, CDR1 is MNHEY, CDR2 SVGAGI. This CDR3 reads CASSYSDRGYEQYF. CDR3 DNA: TGTGCCAGCAGTTACTCGGACAGGGGTTACGAGCAGTACTTC.

This clonotype was seen a handful of times. The chain has TRBV2 and TRBJ1-4; perhaps TRBD1 as D (6 bases). CDR3 length: 15 residues. Per the germline V gene, CDR1 is SNHLY and CDR2 is FYNNEI. With 6 bases removed from V and 5 bases from J, the gap between germline ends came to 16 bases. CDR3 in DNA: TGTGCCAGCAGCGTACAACAGGGACGAAATGAAAAACTGTTTTTT. Translating it yields CASSVQQGRNEKLFF.

This clonotype turned up a few times. The chain uses TRBV2 and TRBJ2-1; the match to TRBD1 covers 10 bases. The trim removed 5 bases at V and 5 bases at J, leaving 9 bases unmatched. From germline, CDR1 is SNHLY and CDR2 FYNNEI. The CDR3 sequence is 16 residues long. The CDR3 nucleotides are TGTGCCAGCAGTTGGTGGACAGGGGGGAAGGACAATGAGCAGTTCTTC. Amino acids: CASSWWTGGKDNEQFF.

This chain uses TRBV7-2 with TRBJ2-5, with 7 nucleotides matching TRBD2. The CDR3 consists of 17 residues. J was trimmed by 5 bases and V by 1 base; bases with no gene match: 13. The germline V gene has CDR1 SGHTA and CDR2 FQGNSA. The CDR3 DNA reads as TGTGCCAGCAGCTTAGAGGAGAGGAGACTAGCAGGGGAGACCCAGTACTTC. This codes for CASSLEERRLAGETQYF.

This clonotype has more than one count but fewer than ten. The rearrangement joins TRBV20-1 to TRBJ2-5; D possibly matches TRBD1 or TRBD2 (5 bases each). Looked up from germline, CDR1 is DFQATT and CDR2 is SNEGSKA (reference sequence). The CDR3 is 14 amino acids. Trimming removed 6 bases from V and 5 bases from J, with 19 bases in between. The CDR3 sequence: CSAPDHGASETQYF. The CDR3 DNA follows: TGCAGTGCCCCAGATCACGGGGCGAGCGAGACCCAGTACTTC.

A few counts support this clonotype. The chain couples TRBV6-4 to TRBJ2-5, with D tentatively TRBD2 (6 bases). V lost 4 bases, J lost 1 base, and 13 bases lay in between. Germline V gene sequence: CDR1 MRHNA, CDR2 SNTAGT. There are 15 residues in the CDR3. The CDR3 DNA follows: TGTGCCAGCAGTGTCGCCGTGGGGGGCCAAGAGACCCAGTACTTC. It is translated as CASSVAVGGQETQYF.

The gene calls are TRBV9 and TRBJ2-2, with D possibly matching TRBD1 (6 bases). This CDR3 is 18 amino acids long. Trimming shortened V by 4 bases and J by 4 bases, and 23 bases separated the two germline ends. CDR1 is SGDLS and CDR2 is YYNGEE in the germline V gene. As DNA, the CDR3 is TGTGCCAGCAGCTCCCCAGGCCCAGGGGTGCAGAGCACCGGGGAGCTGTTTTTT. It codes for CASSSPGPGVQSTGELFF.

The genes are TRBV5-1 and TRBJ2-5, with 7 bases fitting TRBD2. The CDR3 sequence is 16 residues long. CDR1 is SGHRS and CDR2 is YFSETQ in the germline V gene. The trim removed 4 bases at V and 1 base at J, leaving 10 bases unmatched. In nucleotides, the CDR3 is TGCGCCAGCAGCGGGGGGAGCGGGGCCAGCCAAGAGACCCAGTACTTC. Protein: CASSGGSGASQETQYF.

This clonotype was found a few times. The chain carries TRBV4-2 and TRBJ1-6, with D unclear. The V and J ends lost 0 bases and 11 bases respectively, with 20 bases between them. The germline gives CDR1 LGHNA, CDR2 YNFKEQ. CDR3 length equals 17 residues. CDR3 amino acids: CASSQEGSRPGSTPLHF. CDR3 coding DNA: TGTGCCAGCAGCCAAGAAGGGTCCCGTCCGGGAAGTACACCCCTCCACTTT.

A note on this clonotype: At one boundary the junction diverges from the germline segment, which might be a read error. The chain carries TRBV11-2 and TRBJ1-2; D remains unclear. The germline V gene encodes CDR1 SGHAT and CDR2 FQNNGV. The CDR3 runs 13 residues. This CDR3 is CASSLALNYGYTF. The CDR3 DNA sequence: TGTGCCAGCAGCTTAGCCTTAAACTATGGTTACACCTTC.

This clonotype was seen more than once but under ten times. J is TRBJ2-1 and V is TRBV5-1, with 11 bases that match TRBD2. CDR3 size: 15 residues. Germline CDR1 is SGHRS and CDR2 is YFSETQ. V was clipped by 4 bases and J by 3 bases; unmatched bases: 3. CDR3 protein: CASSILAGGYNEQFF. The CDR3 bases are TGCGCCAGCAGCATTCTAGCGGGGGGCTACAATGAGCAGTTCTTC.

The CDR3 loop reads CASSSRVSDTQYF. The CDR3 bases are TGCGCCAGCAGCTCCCGGGTTTCAGATACGCAGTATTTT. The chain is built from TRBV5-1 and TRBJ2-3; D call uncertain. CDR3 size: 13 residues. The V and J ends lost 3 bases and 4 bases respectively, with 9 bases between them. Germline CDR1 SGHRS, CDR2 YFSETQ.

The gene calls are TRBV5-1 and TRBJ2-7; 7 bases are a match to TRBD2. V was clipped by 2 bases and J by 0 bases; unmatched bases: 8. The CDR3 extends over 16 amino acids. Germline V CDR1 and CDR2: SGHRS, YFSETQ. The CDR3 here is CASSFGTGGNSYEQYF. The CDR3 region has the DNA TGCGCCAGCAGCTTCGGTACGGGGGGAAACTCCTACGAGCAGTACTTC.

The genes are TRBV11-1 and TRBJ1-2, with 11 bases fitting TRBD1. Germline loops: CDR1 SGHAT, CDR2 FQDESV (reference sequence). Trimming removed 5 bases from V and 2 bases from J; junction bases left unmatched: 13. The CDR3 is 18 residues long. In DNA form, the CDR3 reads TGTGCCAGCAGCATACCGGCCGGACAGGGGGCCGGGAACTATGGCTACACCTTC. Encoded protein: CASSIPAGQGAGNYGYTF.

This chain connects TRBV9 to TRBJ1-1; D unclear. V was shortened by 3 bases and J by 6 bases, with 12 bases between the two germline ends. Germline V lookup: CDR1 SGDLS, CDR2 YYNGEE. The CDR3 extends over 13 amino acids. CDR3 nucleotides: TGTGCCAGCAGCGGAATTACGAAGGCTGAAGCTTTCTTT. Protein sequence: CASSGITKAEAFF.

This clonotype was observed a handful of times. The chain combines TRBV19 with TRBJ2-1; 7 bases fit TRBD2. The length of the CDR3 is 15 residues. Trimming cost V 0 bases and J 1 base; bases outside gene matches: 0. Germline V gives CDR1 LNHDA, CDR2 SQIVND (reference sequence). The CDR3 coding sequence is TGTGCCAGTAGTATAGAGGGGGGGTCCTACAATGAGCAGTTCTTC. The encoded protein is CASSIEGGSYNEQFF.

The V gene is TRBV9, the J gene TRBJ2-2; D may be TRBD2 (6 bases). The germline V gene encodes CDR1 SGDLS and CDR2 YYNGEE. This CDR3 spans 15 amino acids. Trimming shortened V by 4 bases and J by 3 bases, and 13 bases separated the two germline ends. The CDR3 region is CASSLRGGDTGELFF. The CDR3 nucleotides are TGTGCCAGCAGCCTAAGAGGCGGGGACACCGGGGAGCTGTTTTTT. Drawing the rest from reference TRBV9 and TRBJ2-2, the complete variable domain is DSGVTQTPKHLITATGQRVTLRCSPRSGDLSVYWYQQSLDQGLQFLIQYYNGEERAKGNILERFSAQQFPDLHSELNLSSLELGDSALYFCASSLRGGDTGELFFGEGSRLTVL.